The clone carrying this T cell receptor beta chain showed up just a few times. Its specificity is not known. CDR1 is MGHRA and CDR2 is YSYEKL in the germline V gene. Between the trimmed V and J ends, which lost 5 bases and 4 bases, there was a span of 11 bases. The CDR3 runs to 13 residues. These data come from a study of molecular identifiers for immune sequencing clone quantification. Overall study: Four of five RNA aliquots from approximately 20,000 or 100,000 naive CD8 T cells were sequenced. Overall study findings and caveats: Clones carrying above 20 RNA copies accounted for over 97% of effector molecules, under 1% in naive cells. Barcode sharing among identical TCR molecules could make large clones appear smaller.

The bulk TCR libraries were made with methods described before and with listed TCR primers. TCRdb reprocessed the PCR reads with MiXCR, giving one entry per CDR3 protein. The table includes around 470,000 distinct CDR3 sequences, about a fifth detected once. This receptor was obtained from a human donor in good health. Some libraries in this study had Jurkat cell RNA spiked in. Sequenced material: naive CD8+ T cells from blood, with Jurkat cell RNA spiked in. Subset defined: FACS-sorted CD8+CD4-CCR7+CD45RA+ naive T cells. The V gene is TRBV4-1, the J gene TRBJ1-1; D is undetermined. CDR3 sequence reads: CASSEGAATEAFF. The CDR3 bases are TGCGCCAGCAGCGAGGGTGCGGCCACTGAAGCTTTCTTT.